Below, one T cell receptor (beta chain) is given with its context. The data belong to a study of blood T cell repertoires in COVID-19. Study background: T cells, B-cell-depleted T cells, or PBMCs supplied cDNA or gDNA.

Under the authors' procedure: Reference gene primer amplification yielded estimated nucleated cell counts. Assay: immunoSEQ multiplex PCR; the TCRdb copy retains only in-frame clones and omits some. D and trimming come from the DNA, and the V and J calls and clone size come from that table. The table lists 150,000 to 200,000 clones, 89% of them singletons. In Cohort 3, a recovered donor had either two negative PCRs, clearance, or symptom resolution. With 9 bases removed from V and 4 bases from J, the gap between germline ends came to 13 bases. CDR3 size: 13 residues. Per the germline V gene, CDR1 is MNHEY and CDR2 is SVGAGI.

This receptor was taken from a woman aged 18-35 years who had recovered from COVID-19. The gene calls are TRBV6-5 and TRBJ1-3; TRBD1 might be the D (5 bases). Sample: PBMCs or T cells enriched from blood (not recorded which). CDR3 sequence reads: CASGAQTGNTIYF. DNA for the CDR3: TGTGCCAGTGGGGCTCAGACGGGAAACACCATATATTTT.